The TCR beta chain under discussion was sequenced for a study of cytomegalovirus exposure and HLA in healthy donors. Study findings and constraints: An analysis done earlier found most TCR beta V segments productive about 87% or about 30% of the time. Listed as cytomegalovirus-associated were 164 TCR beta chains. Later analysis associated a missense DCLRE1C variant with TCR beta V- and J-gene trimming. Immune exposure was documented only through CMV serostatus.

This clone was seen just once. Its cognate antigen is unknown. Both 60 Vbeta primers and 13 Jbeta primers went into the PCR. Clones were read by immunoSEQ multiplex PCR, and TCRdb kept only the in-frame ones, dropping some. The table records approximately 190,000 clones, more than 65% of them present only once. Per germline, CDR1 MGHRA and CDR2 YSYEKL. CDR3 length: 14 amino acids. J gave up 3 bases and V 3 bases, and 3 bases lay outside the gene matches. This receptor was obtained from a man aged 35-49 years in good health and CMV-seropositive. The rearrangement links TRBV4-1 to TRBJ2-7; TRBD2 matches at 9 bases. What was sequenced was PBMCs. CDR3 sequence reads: CASSQGLANYEQYF. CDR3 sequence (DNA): TGCGCCAGCAGCCAGGGACTAGCCAACTACGAGCAGTACTTC.